The 12 T cell receptor beta chains presented below share a single source sample, sequenced in a study of response to subunit inactivated influenza vaccine. Each CDR3 protein gets one entry after TCRdb re-called the RT-PCR reads with MiXCR. The data contain about 540,000 distinct CDR3 sequences, around 21% of them seen just once; the ten biggest clones take up 2.8%. Another study also made use of these data, one on T cells expressing NK-cell markers. Per that paper: cDNA encoding TCR beta was synthesized via 5'RACE template switching incorporating UMIs.

The material sequenced was CD4+ T cells sorted from PBMCs, taken less than 13 days after vaccination. The receptor set was obtained from a man between 50 and 59 years old who received an inactivated influenza vaccine.

V gene TRBV3-1 combines with J gene TRBJ1-1, with TRBD1 as a possible D gene (5 bases). V dropped 4 bases and J dropped 5 bases, with 14 bases sitting between them. Germline V gives CDR1 LGHDT, CDR2 YNNKEL (reference sequence). This CDR3 has 14 amino acids. CDR3 region: CASSLFGGGTEAFF. The CDR3, as DNA: TGTGCCAGCAGCCTCTTTGGGGGTGGAACTGAAGCTTTCTTT.

The rearrangement joins TRBV10-3 to TRBJ2-3; D remains ambiguous. The CDR3 extends over 15 amino acids. Germline V gene sequence: CDR1 ENHRY, CDR2 SYGVKD. V was pared by 6 bases and J by 1 base, with 14 bases between. CDR3 loop: CAISMDRVGTDTQYF. The CDR3, as DNA: TGTGCCATCAGCATGGACCGAGTCGGCACAGATACGCAGTATTTT.

The chain carries TRBV25-1 and TRBJ2-5, with 8 bases lining up with TRBD2. The trim removed 2 bases at V and 5 bases at J, leaving 19 bases unmatched. The CDR3 loop spans 19 amino acids. Germline CDR1 and CDR2: MGHDK and SYGVNS. The CDR3 region has the DNA TGTGCCAGCAGTGAACCAAAACCCGGGGGGGCCTTATTTGGGGAGACCCAGTACTTC. Its protein is CASSEPKPGGALFGETQYF.

The rearrangement links TRBV10-3 to TRBJ2-7, with 8 bases identical to TRBD2. Germline values: CDR1 ENHRY, CDR2 SYGVKD. The V segment lost 9 bases and the J segment 6 bases; nucleotides outside the gene matches: 10. The CDR3 runs 13 residues. CDR3 loop: CAISPGLEGEQYF. CDR3 in DNA: TGTGCCATTAGCCCGGGACTAGAGGGCGAGCAGTACTTC.

This clonotype was seen only a few times. The V gene is TRBV7-3, the J gene TRBJ2-3, with D possibly matching TRBD2 (5 bases). V lost 5 bases to trimming and J lost 4 bases, with 13 bases between them. Germline loops: CDR1 SGHTA, CDR2 FQGTGA. The CDR3 consists of 14 residues. The CDR3 region has the DNA TGTGCCAGCAGCCAAACTAGGGATTCAGATACGCAGTATTTT. Its translation: CASSQTRDSDTQYF. Looking up the rest from reference TRBV7-3 and TRBJ2-3 gives the full variable domain: GAGVSQTPSNKVTEKGKYVELRCDPISGHTALYWYRQSLGQGPEFLIYFQGTGAADDSGLPNDRFFAVRPEGSVSTLKIQRTERGDSAVYLCASSQTRDSDTQYFGPGTRLTVL.

The CDR3 nucleotides read TGTGCCAGCAACCTCGGTCGGGGTACTGAAGCTTTCTTT. It specifies CASNLGRGTEAFF. V and J are TRBV7-2 and TRBJ1-1; D is ambiguous. The CDR3 covers 13 residues. Trimming removed 7 bases from V and 5 bases from J, with 14 bases in between. Germline values: CDR1 SGHTA, CDR2 FQGNSA.

This clonotype has just a few counts. This chain joins TRBV12-3 or TRBV12-4 and TRBJ2-7; D remains unclear. V lost 2 bases and J 0 bases, leaving 8 bases between the germline ends. CDR3 length: 14 residues. CDR3 protein: CASSLLLPSYEQYF. The CDR3 bases are TGTGCCAGCAGTTTACTTCTCCCCTCCTACGAGCAGTACTTC.

This clonotype came up many times. The rearrangement uses TRBV29-1 and TRBJ2-7, with 9 nucleotides matching TRBD2. V gave up 6 bases and J gave up 2 bases; unmatched junction bases: 8. CDR1 and CDR2 (germline): SQVTM, ANQGSEA. The CDR3 loop spans 14 amino acids. CDR3 sequence reads: CSVRLAGVPYEQYF. The CDR3 nucleotides read TGCAGCGTAAGGTTAGCGGGAGTCCCCTACGAGCAGTACTTC.

This clonotype was detected a few times. The rearrangement uses TRBV20-1 and TRBJ1-6, with a possible D match to TRBD1 (6 bases). V was shortened by 0 bases and J by 9 bases, with 15 bases between the two germline ends. The CDR3 runs to 15 residues. Germline assignment: CDR1 DFQATT and CDR2 SNEGSKA (reference sequence). CDR3 DNA: TGCAGTGCTAGAGATCCTACAGGGTCGGCTTCACCCCTCCACTTT. Residues: CSARDPTGSASPLHF.

This clonotype came up many times. This chain joins TRBV20-1 and TRBJ1-2; D unresolved. Deletions cut 0 bases from V and 8 bases from J, with 19 bases between. The CDR3 is 15 amino acids. CDR1 DFQATT and CDR2 SNEGSKA come from the germline V gene (reference sequence). The CDR3 region is CSARDGRMGREGYTF. The CDR3 DNA is TGCAGTGCTAGAGATGGTAGAATGGGGAGGGAAGGCTACACCTTC.

This clonotype was observed a few times. CDR3 in DNA: TGTGCCAGCAGCCATCCAGCTGGCCAAACTGGGGTCAATGAGCAGTTCTTC. Protein sequence: CASSHPAGQTGVNEQFF. The chain couples TRBV7-9 to TRBJ2-1; D is ambiguous. This CDR3 is built from 17 residues. CDR1 SEHNR and CDR2 FQNEAQ come from the germline V gene (reference sequence). The V and J ends lost 5 bases and 6 bases respectively, with 23 bases between them.

This clonotype has at least ten counts. This chain joins TRBV29-1 and TRBJ2-7, with D perhaps TRBD1 (5 bases). V shed 4 bases and J shed 3 bases, with 7 bases lying between them. Germline V CDR1 and CDR2: SQVTM, ANQGSEA. This CDR3 region has 11 residues. The CDR3 DNA is TGCAGCGTTGCAAGGGGCTACGAGCAGTACTTC. The encoded protein is CSVARGYEQYF.